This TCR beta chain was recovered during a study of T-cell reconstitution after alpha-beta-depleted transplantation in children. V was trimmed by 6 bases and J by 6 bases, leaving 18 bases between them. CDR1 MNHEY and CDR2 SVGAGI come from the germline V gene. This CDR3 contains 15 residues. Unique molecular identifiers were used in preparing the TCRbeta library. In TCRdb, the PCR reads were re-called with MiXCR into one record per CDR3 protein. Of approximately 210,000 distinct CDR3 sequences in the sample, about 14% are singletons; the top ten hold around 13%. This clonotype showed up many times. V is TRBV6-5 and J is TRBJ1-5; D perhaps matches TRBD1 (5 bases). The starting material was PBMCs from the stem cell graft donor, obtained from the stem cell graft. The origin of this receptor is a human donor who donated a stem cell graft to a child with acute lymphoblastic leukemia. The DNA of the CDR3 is TGTGCCAGCAGGCCCGGGACTACTAAAGTTCAGCCCCAGCATTTT. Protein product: CASRPGTTKVQPQHF.